The 15 T cell receptor beta chains in this list originate from one sample, sequenced in a study of beta chain features in type 1 diabetes. These TCRs are of unknown antigen specificity. cDNA synthesis used the whole RNA isolate, giving expressed TCRB sequences. This table comes from immunoSEQ multiplex PCR, and its TCRdb copy is limited to in-frame clones, with some not included. The sample contains about 47,000 clones, approximately 40% of which appear only once. Findings of the study overall: When Type 1 diabetes patients were examined, their TCRB CDR3s proved moderately but significantly shorter in all four CD4+ subsets.

Specimen: stem cell memory CD4+ T cells from blood. These receptor sequences come from a man under 40 with type 1 diabetes.

This clone was observed a few times. The rearrangement joins TRBV27 to TRBJ1-2, with D maybe TRBD1 (6 bases). The germline V gene has CDR1 MNHEY and CDR2 SMNVEV (reference sequence). The germline V and J ends were trimmed by 2 bases and 1 base, with 23 bases remaining between them. This CDR3 has 19 residues. The CDR3 here is CASSLPGRKGVRGNYGYTF. The CDR3 DNA is TGTGCCAGCAGTTTACCGGGGCGGAAGGGGGTCCGGGGTAACTATGGCTACACCTTC.

The chain couples TRBV28 to TRBJ2-1, with D unclear. Germline loops: CDR1 MDHEN, CDR2 SYDVKM. V was shortened by 5 bases and J by 8 bases, with 10 bases between the two germline ends. The CDR3 is made up of 12 amino acids. The CDR3 DNA is TGTGCCAGCAGTCCCCATGAGGATGAGCAGTTCTTC. As protein: CASSPHEDEQFF.

Concerning this clone: This same CDR3 is encoded by further DNA sequences in the sample. The CDR3: CASSFTGWTEAFF. CDR3 DNA sequence: TGTGCCAGCAGCTTCACAGGGTGGACCGAAGCTTTCTTT. The chain employs TRBV13 and TRBJ1-1; D is possibly TRBD1 (6 bases). The CDR3 length is 13 residues. V dropped 3 bases and J dropped 8 bases, with 13 bases sitting between them. Per the germline V gene, CDR1 is PRHDT and CDR2 is FYEKMQ (reference sequence).

The chain has TRBV6-1 and TRBJ2-1, with TRBD2 identical over 8 bases. CDR3 length equals 14 residues. CDR1 and CDR2 from the germline V gene are MNHNS and SASEGT. Trimming cost V 11 bases and J 1 base; bases outside gene matches: 7. CDR3 in DNA: TGTGCCTCCAGCGGGAGCCGGTCCTACAATGAGCAGTTCTTC. Translation: CASSGSRSYNEQFF.

The CDR3 is CASSLNRELHRYF. The CDR3 nucleotides read TGTGCCAGCAGTTTAAACCGGGAGCTCCATAGGTATTTT. The chain couples TRBV28 to TRBJ2-3, with D possibly matching TRBD2 (6 bases). Germline V gene lookup returns CDR1 MDHEN and CDR2 SYDVKM. V was cut by 2 bases and J by 14 bases, with 17 bases left in between. The CDR3 extends over 13 amino acids.

The chain employs TRBV19 and TRBJ2-3, with a weak D call TRBD2 (6 bases). Germline loops: CDR1 LNHDA, CDR2 SQIVND (reference sequence). Trimming pared 4 bases from V and 2 bases from J, leaving 10 bases between. The CDR3 has 14 residues. CDR3 coding DNA: TGTGCCAGTAGTAGGGGGACTTCCACAGATACGCAGTATTTT. Translated: CASSRGTSTDTQYF.

This clone was counted only a few times. V is TRBV2 and J is TRBJ1-1, with D maybe TRBD1 (5 bases). Germline V gene lookup returns CDR1 SNHLY and CDR2 FYNNEI. V was pared by 7 bases and J by 5 bases, with 8 bases between. This CDR3 region has 11 residues. This chain's CDR3 is CASNRGTEAFF. DNA of the CDR3: TGTGCCAGCAATAGGGGAACTGAAGCTTTCTTT.

The chain carries TRBV6-1 and TRBJ2-5; D perhaps matches TRBD2 (6 bases). There are 12 residues in the CDR3. CDR1 and CDR2 (germline): MNHNS, SASEGT. The V end was cut by 10 bases, the J end by 4 bases, with 13 bases between. This CDR3 is CATRAGGETQYF. The CDR3 DNA reads as TGTGCCACACGAGCCGGGGGAGAGACCCAGTACTTC.

As to this clone: At one of its ends the junction is not consistent with the germline gene, which may arise from a read error. This sequence joins TRBV7-2 and TRBJ2-7; 10 bases fit TRBD1. CDR3 size: 11 residues. Germline V CDR1 and CDR2: SGHTA, FQGNSA. CDR3 protein: CASSLGTGVGF. CDR3 nucleotide sequence: TGTGCCAGCAGCCTAGGGACAGGGGTTGGCTTC.

The chain recombines TRBV5-1 with TRBJ2-2; D gene unclear. The CDR3 has 11 residues. Germline CDR1 is SGHRS and CDR2 is YFSETQ. Trimming pared 1 base from V and 7 bases from J, leaving 2 bases between. CDR3 DNA: TGCGCCAGCAGCTTGTACGGGGAGCTGTTTTTT. Translating it yields CASSLYGELFF.

The rearrangement uses TRBV5-1 and TRBJ1-1; D remains unclear. Trimming left V 0 bases short and J 6 bases short, with 12 bases between. Germline V CDR1 and CDR2: SGHRS, YFSETQ. The CDR3 contains 14 residues. The CDR3 DNA sequence: TGCGCCAGCAGCTTGGTTGGCCGCCAATCTGAAGCTTTCTTT. Translated: CASSLVGRQSEAFF.

V is TRBV15 and J is TRBJ2-3, with 13 bases matching TRBD2. This CDR3 region has 16 residues. CDR1 is LNHNV, CDR2 YYDKDF, per germline (reference sequence). V lost 3 bases, J lost 5 bases, and 5 bases stayed unmatched. CDR3 amino acids: CATSRDRLAGGDTQYF. In DNA form, the CDR3 reads TGTGCCACCAGCAGGGACCGACTAGCGGGAGGAGATACGCAGTATTTT.

This clone was seen more than once but under ten times. V and J are TRBV2 and TRBJ2-7, with 10 bases aligning to TRBD2. CDR3 length: 13 residues. The J segment lost 3 bases and the V segment lost 5 bases, leaving 1 base of the junction unmatched. Germline V lookup: CDR1 SNHLY, CDR2 FYNNEI. The DNA of the CDR3 is TGTGCCAGCAGTAGACTAGCGGGCTACGAGCAGTACTTC. Protein product: CASSRLAGYEQYF.

The V call is TRBV5-4, the J call TRBJ2-1, with 12 bases matching TRBD2. Looked up from germline, CDR1 is SGHNT and CDR2 is YYREEE (reference sequence). With 1 base clipped from V and 5 bases from J, the junction kept 1 base outside the gene matches. The CDR3 runs 15 residues. The CDR3 loop is CASSLRLAGDNEQFF. CDR3 DNA: TGTGCCAGCAGCTTGAGACTAGCGGGAGACAATGAGCAGTTCTTC.

This clone has just a few counts. The rearrangement uses TRBV7-2 and TRBJ2-1; 11 nucleotides agree with TRBD1. The V gene's germline CDR1 is SGHTA and CDR2 FQGNSA. The CDR3 is 16 amino acids. V shed 5 bases and J 5 bases; nucleotides not matched to a gene: 8. This CDR3 is CASSPWGTGGNNEQFF. The CDR3 DNA reads TGTGCCAGCAGCCCCTGGGGGACAGGGGGTAACAATGAGCAGTTCTTC.